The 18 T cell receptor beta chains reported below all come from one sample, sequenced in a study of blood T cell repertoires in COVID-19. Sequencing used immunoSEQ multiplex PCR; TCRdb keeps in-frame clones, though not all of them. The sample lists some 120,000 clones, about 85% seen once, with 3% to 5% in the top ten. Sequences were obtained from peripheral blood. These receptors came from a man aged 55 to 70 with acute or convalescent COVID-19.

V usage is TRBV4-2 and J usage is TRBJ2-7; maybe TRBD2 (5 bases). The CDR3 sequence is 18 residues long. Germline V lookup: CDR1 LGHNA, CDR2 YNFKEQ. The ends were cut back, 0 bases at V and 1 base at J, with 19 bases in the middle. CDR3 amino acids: CASSQDRGSEFFSYEQYF. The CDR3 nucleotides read TGTGCCAGCAGCCAAGATCGAGGTAGCGAGTTTTTTTCCTACGAGCAGTACTTC.

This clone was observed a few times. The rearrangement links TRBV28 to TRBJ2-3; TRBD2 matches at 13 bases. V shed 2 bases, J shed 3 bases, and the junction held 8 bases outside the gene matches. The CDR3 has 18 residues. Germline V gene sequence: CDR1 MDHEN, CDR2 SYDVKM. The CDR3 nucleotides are TGTGCCAGCAGTTTAAGACTAGCGGGAGGCCCTCGAACAGATACGCAGTATTTT. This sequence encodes CASSLRLAGGPRTDTQYF.

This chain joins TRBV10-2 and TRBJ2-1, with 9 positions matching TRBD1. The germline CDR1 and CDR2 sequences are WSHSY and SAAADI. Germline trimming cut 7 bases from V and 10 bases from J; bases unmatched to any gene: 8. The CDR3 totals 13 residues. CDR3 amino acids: CASTGQGALEQFF. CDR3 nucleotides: TGCGCCAGCACGGGACAGGGTGCCTTGGAGCAGTTCTTC.

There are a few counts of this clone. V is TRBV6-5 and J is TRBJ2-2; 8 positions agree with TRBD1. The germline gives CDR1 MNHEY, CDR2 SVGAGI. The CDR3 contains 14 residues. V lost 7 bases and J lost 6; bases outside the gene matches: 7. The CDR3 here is CASMGRGRAGELFF. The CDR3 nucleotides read TGTGCCAGCATGGGCAGGGGGCGGGCCGGGGAGCTGTTTTTT.

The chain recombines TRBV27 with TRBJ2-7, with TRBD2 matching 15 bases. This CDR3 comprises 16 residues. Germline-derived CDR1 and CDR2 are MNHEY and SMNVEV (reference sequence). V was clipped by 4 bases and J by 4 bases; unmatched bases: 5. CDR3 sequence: CASSSGLAGGTYEQYF. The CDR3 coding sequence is TGTGCCAGCAGTTCTGGACTAGCGGGAGGGACTTACGAGCAGTACTTC.

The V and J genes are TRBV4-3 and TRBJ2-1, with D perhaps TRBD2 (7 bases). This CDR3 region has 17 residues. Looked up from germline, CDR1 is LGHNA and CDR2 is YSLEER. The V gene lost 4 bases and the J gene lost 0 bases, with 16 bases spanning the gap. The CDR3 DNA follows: TGCGCCAGCAGCCCGCGGGGGCAGAAAAGCTCCTACAATGAGCAGTTCTTC. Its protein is CASSPRGQKSSYNEQFF.

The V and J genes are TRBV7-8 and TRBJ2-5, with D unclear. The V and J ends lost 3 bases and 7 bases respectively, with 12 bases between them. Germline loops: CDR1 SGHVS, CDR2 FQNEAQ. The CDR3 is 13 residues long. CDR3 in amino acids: CASSLTTPGTQYF. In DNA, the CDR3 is TGTGCCAGCAGCTTGACGACTCCGGGGACCCAGTACTTC.

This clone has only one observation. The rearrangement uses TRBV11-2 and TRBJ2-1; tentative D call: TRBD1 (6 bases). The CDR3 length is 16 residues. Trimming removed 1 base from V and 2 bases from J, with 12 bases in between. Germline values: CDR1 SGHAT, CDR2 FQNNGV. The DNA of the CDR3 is TGTGCCAGCAGCTTAGGGGGGCTAGCCCCCTACAATGAGCAGTTCTTC. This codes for CASSLGGLAPYNEQFF.

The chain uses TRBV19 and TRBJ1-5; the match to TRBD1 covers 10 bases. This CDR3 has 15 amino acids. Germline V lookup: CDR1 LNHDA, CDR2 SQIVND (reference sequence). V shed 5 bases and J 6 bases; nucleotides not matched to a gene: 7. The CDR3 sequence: CASSWGQGTSQPQHF. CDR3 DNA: TGTGCCAGTAGTTGGGGACAGGGGACAAGTCAGCCCCAGCATTTT.

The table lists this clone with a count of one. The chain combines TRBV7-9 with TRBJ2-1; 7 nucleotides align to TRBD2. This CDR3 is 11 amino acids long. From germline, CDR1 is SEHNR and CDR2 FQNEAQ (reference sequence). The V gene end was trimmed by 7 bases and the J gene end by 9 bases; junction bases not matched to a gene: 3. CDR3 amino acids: CASTAGAEQFF. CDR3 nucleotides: TGTGCCAGCACCGCGGGAGCTGAGCAGTTCTTC.

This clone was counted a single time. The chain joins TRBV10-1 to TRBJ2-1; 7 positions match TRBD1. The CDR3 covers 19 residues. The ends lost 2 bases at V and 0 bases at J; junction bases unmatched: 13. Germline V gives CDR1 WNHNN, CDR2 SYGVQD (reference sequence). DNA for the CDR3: TGCGCCAGCAGTGAGGCGAGACAGGGTGGAATTAGCTCCTACAATGAGCAGTTCTTC. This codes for CASSEARQGGISSYNEQFF.

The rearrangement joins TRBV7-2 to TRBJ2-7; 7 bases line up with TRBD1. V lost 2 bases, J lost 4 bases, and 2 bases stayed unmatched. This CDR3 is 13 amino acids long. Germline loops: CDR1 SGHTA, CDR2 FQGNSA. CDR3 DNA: TGTGCCAGCAGCTTATCACAGGGGTACGAGCAGTACTTC. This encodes CASSLSQGYEQYF.

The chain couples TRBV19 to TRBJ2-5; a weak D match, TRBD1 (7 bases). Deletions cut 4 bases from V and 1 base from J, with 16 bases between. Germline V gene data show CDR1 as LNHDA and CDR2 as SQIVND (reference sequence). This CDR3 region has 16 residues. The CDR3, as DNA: TGTGCCAGTAGTAAGGAGGGGGCCCTACTCCAAGAGACCCAGTACTTC. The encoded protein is CASSKEGALLQETQYF.

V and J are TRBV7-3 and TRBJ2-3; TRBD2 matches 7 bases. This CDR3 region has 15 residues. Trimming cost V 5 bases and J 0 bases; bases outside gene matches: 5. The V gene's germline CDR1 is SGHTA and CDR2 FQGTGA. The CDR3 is CASSISGLSTDTQYF. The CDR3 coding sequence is TGTGCCAGCAGCATTAGCGGGCTCAGCACAGATACGCAGTATTTT.

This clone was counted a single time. The CDR3 sequence: CASSSSGGGKHEQYF. In DNA, the CDR3 is TGTGCCAGCAGTTCTAGTGGCGGGGGGAAACACGAGCAGTACTTC. V gene TRBV28 combines with J gene TRBJ2-7; TRBD2 matches at 8 bases. The V and J ends lost 4 bases and 5 bases, in that order; junction bases with no gene match: 10. The CDR3 spans 15 residues. From germline, CDR1 is MDHEN and CDR2 SYDVKM.

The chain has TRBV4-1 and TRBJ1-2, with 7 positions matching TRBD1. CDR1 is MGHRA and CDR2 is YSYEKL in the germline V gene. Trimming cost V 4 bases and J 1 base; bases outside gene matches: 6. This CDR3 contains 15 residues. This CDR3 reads CASSRRQGLNYGYTF. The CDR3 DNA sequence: TGCGCCAGCAGCCGCCGACAGGGACTTAACTATGGCTACACCTTC.

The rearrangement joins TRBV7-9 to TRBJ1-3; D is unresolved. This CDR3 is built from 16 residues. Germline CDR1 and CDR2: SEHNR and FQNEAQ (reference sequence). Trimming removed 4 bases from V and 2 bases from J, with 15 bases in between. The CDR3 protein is CASSSQDPPAGNTIYF. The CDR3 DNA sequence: TGTGCCAGCAGCTCCCAGGATCCACCGGCTGGAAACACCATATATTTT.

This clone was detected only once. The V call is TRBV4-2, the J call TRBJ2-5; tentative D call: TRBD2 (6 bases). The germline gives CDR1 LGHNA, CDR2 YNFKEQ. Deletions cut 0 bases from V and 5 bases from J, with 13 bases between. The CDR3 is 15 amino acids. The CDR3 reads CASSQDLAGSETQYF. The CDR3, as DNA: TGTGCCAGCAGCCAAGATTTGGCCGGGAGTGAGACCCAGTACTTC.